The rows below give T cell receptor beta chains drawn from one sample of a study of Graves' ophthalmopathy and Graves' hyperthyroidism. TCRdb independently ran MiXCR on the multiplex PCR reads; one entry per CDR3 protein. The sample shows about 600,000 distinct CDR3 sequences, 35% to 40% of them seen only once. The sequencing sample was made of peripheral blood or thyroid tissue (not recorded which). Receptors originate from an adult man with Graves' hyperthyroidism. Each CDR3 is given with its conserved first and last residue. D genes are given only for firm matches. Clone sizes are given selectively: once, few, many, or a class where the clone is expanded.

cdr3_aa: CSARSQGETQYF
cdr3_nt: TGCAGTGCTAGGAGTCAGGGGGAGACCCAGTACTTC
v_call: TRBV20-1
d_call: NA
cdr3_length: 12
clone_size: NA
j_call: TRBJ2-5

cdr3_aa: CATSRDPQGANEKLFF
cdr3_nt: TGTGCCACCAGCAGAGATCCCCAGGGTGCTAATGAAAAACTGTTTTTT
v_call: TRBV15
d_call: NA
cdr3_length: 16
clone_size: many
j_call: TRBJ1-4

cdr3_aa: CATSDFLEATKIDRNQPQHF
cdr3_nt: TGTGCCACCAGTGATTTCCTCGAGGCGACGAAAATAGACCGCAATCAGCCCCAGCATTTT
v_call: TRBV24-1
d_call: NA
cdr3_length: 20
clone_size: many
j_call: TRBJ1-5

cdr3_aa: CASSLMGPGYEQYF
cdr3_nt: TGTGCCAGCAGTTTAATGGGCCCTGGCTACGAGCAGTACTTC
v_call: TRBV12-3/TRBV12-4
d_call: NA
cdr3_length: 14
clone_size: many
j_call: TRBJ2-7

cdr3_aa: CASSLPVGWGSYNEQFF
cdr3_nt: TGTGCCAGCAGCTTACCCGTTGGGTGGGGCTCCTACAATGAGCAGTTCTTC
v_call: TRBV7-9
d_call: NA
cdr3_length: 17
clone_size: once
j_call: TRBJ2-1

cdr3_aa: CASSLDPRGGRYYGYTF
cdr3_nt: TGCGCCAGCAGCTTGGACCCCCGGGGGGGGAGATACTATGGCTACACCTTC
v_call: TRBV5-1
d_call: NA
cdr3_length: 17
clone_size: many
j_call: TRBJ1-2

cdr3_aa: CASSVSGGDNQPQYF
cdr3_nt: TGTGCCAGCAGTGTATCAGGGGGGGACAATCAGCCCCAGTACTTC
v_call: TRBV12-3/TRBV12-4
d_call: NA
cdr3_length: 15
clone_size: NA
j_call: TRBJ2-5

cdr3_aa: CASSLTVHTEAFF
cdr3_nt: TGTGCCAGCAGCTTAACCGTTCACACTGAAGCTTTCTTT
v_call: TRBV7-3
d_call: NA
cdr3_length: 13
clone_size: many
j_call: TRBJ1-1

cdr3_aa: CSEQRGSTDTQYF
cdr3_nt: TGCAGTGAGCAGCGGGGGAGCACAGATACGCAGTATTTT
v_call: TRBV20-1
d_call: TRBD2
cdr3_length: 13
clone_size: NA
j_call: TRBJ2-3

cdr3_aa: CASNREGAYNEQFF
cdr3_nt: TGTGCCAGCAATCGGGAGGGGGCCTACAATGAGCAGTTCTTC
v_call: TRBV2
d_call: TRBD2
cdr3_length: 14
clone_size: NA
j_call: TRBJ2-1

cdr3_aa: CASSLTQGGEQYF
cdr3_nt: TGTGCCAGCAGCCTAACACAGGGCGGCGAGCAGTACTTC
v_call: TRBV7-3
d_call: NA
cdr3_length: 13
clone_size: many
j_call: TRBJ2-7

cdr3_aa: CASSRGTGDSNQPQHF
cdr3_nt: TGCGCCAGCAGCCGCGGGACGGGCGATAGCAATCAGCCCCAGCATTTT
v_call: TRBV5-1
d_call: NA
cdr3_length: 16
clone_size: many
j_call: TRBJ1-5

cdr3_aa: CASRTPGRGHQPQHF
cdr3_nt: TGTGCCAGCAGGACCCCCGGGCGGGGCCATCAGCCCCAGCATTTT
v_call: TRBV14
d_call: NA
cdr3_length: 15
clone_size: NA
j_call: TRBJ1-5

cdr3_aa: CATKGRGGPRNEQYF
cdr3_nt: TGTGCCACAAAGGGTAGGGGGGGGCCGCGGAACGAGCAGTACTTC
v_call: TRBV6-5
d_call: NA
cdr3_length: 15
clone_size: few
j_call: TRBJ2-7

cdr3_aa: CASGAPGHGYTGELFF
cdr3_nt: TGTGCTAGTGGTGCGCCGGGACACGGATACACCGGGGAGCTGTTTTTT
v_call: TRBV12-5
d_call: NA
cdr3_length: 16
clone_size: NA
j_call: TRBJ2-2

cdr3_aa: CSVVDTPGVHGYTF
cdr3_nt: TGCAGCGTTGTTGACACCCCGGGGGTCCATGGCTACACCTTC
v_call: TRBV29-1
d_call: NA
cdr3_length: 14
clone_size: NA
j_call: TRBJ1-2

cdr3_aa: CSVDQGTVGYGYTF
cdr3_nt: TGCAGCGTTGACCAGGGGACGGTGGGCTATGGCTACACCTTC
v_call: TRBV29-1
d_call: NA
cdr3_length: 14
clone_size: NA
j_call: TRBJ1-2

cdr3_aa: CASSQGLGAREQYF
cdr3_nt: TGTGCCAGCAGCCAAGGGTTGGGAGCCCGCGAGCAGTACTTC
v_call: TRBV7-3
d_call: NA
cdr3_length: 14
clone_size: many
j_call: TRBJ2-7

cdr3_aa: CASSPGTGGAFF
cdr3_nt: TGTGCCAGCAGTCCTGGGACAGGAGGAGCTTTCTTT
v_call: TRBV12-3/TRBV12-4
d_call: TRBD1
cdr3_length: 12
clone_size: NA
j_call: TRBJ1-1

cdr3_aa: CASVWTGEDTEAFF
cdr3_nt: TGTGCCAGTGTATGGACAGGGGAGGACACTGAAGCTTTCTTT
v_call: TRBV19
d_call: TRBD1
cdr3_length: 14
clone_size: NA
j_call: TRBJ1-1

cdr3_aa: CATTGPVNTEQFF
cdr3_nt: TGTGCCACCACGGGACCCGTCAATACGGAGCAGTTCTTC
v_call: TRBV6-6
d_call: NA
cdr3_length: 13
clone_size: NA
j_call: TRBJ2-1

cdr3_aa: CASGDTDTEAFF
cdr3_nt: TGTGCCAGCGGGGATACGGACACTGAAGCTTTCTTT
v_call: TRBV6-5
d_call: NA
cdr3_length: 12
clone_size: many
j_call: TRBJ1-1

cdr3_aa: CAISISTSGNTGEQYF
cdr3_nt: TGTGCCATCAGCATCTCGACTAGTGGGAACACCGGGGAGCAGTACTTC
v_call: TRBV10-3
d_call: NA
cdr3_length: 16
clone_size: NA
j_call: TRBJ2-7

cdr3_aa: CASSYFPAAGHSPLHF
cdr3_nt: TGTGCCAGCAGTTACTTCCCGGCGGCTGGACATTCACCCCTCCACTTT
v_call: TRBV27
d_call: NA
cdr3_length: 16
clone_size: NA
j_call: TRBJ1-6

cdr3_aa: CATSRDQGDRAFGYTF
cdr3_nt: TGTGCCACCAGCAGAGATCAAGGGGACAGGGCTTTTGGCTACACCTTC
v_call: TRBV15
d_call: TRBD1
cdr3_length: 16
clone_size: many
j_call: TRBJ1-2

cdr3_aa: CSVAPQGRQPQHF
cdr3_nt: TGCAGCGTTGCCCCACAGGGTAGACAGCCCCAGCATTTT
v_call: TRBV29-1
d_call: NA
cdr3_length: 13
clone_size: many
j_call: TRBJ1-5

cdr3_aa: CASSLKEVGVRTGELFF
cdr3_nt: TGTGCCAGCAGCTTGAAGGAGGTCGGGGTACGAACCGGGGAGCTGTTTTTT
v_call: TRBV7-8
d_call: NA
cdr3_length: 17
clone_size: NA
j_call: TRBJ2-2

cdr3_aa: CSVAGRDARYTF
cdr3_nt: TGCAGCGTAGCAGGCAGGGACGCTCGCTACACCTTC
v_call: TRBV29-1
d_call: NA
cdr3_length: 12
clone_size: NA
j_call: TRBJ1-2

cdr3_aa: CASKETGGGNEQFF
cdr3_nt: TGTGCCAGCAAGGAAACGGGGGGTGGCAATGAGCAGTTCTTC
v_call: TRBV3-1
d_call: TRBD2
cdr3_length: 14
clone_size: NA
j_call: TRBJ2-1

cdr3_aa: CASSQSTGMETQYF
cdr3_nt: TGTGCCAGCAGCCAATCCACAGGGATGGAGACCCAGTACTTC
v_call: TRBV3-1
d_call: NA
cdr3_length: 14
clone_size: NA
j_call: TRBJ2-5

cdr3_aa: CASSGRSHSGRGIETQYF
cdr3_nt: TGTGCCAGCAGTGGTCGGAGTCATAGCGGGAGAGGAATCGAGACCCAGTACTTC
v_call: TRBV25-1
d_call: TRBD2
cdr3_length: 18
clone_size: many
j_call: TRBJ2-5

cdr3_aa: CASSLNGRAATGELFF
cdr3_nt: TGTGCCAGCAGCTTAAACGGGAGGGCCGCGACCGGGGAGCTGTTTTTT
v_call: TRBV7-2
d_call: TRBD2
cdr3_length: 16
clone_size: NA
j_call: TRBJ2-2

cdr3_aa: CATSHRVAGEQYF
cdr3_nt: TGTGCCACCTCTCACAGGGTCGCGGGCGAGCAGTACTTC
v_call: TRBV24-1
d_call: NA
cdr3_length: 13
clone_size: NA
j_call: TRBJ2-7